This T cell receptor (beta chain) was retrieved from a study of blood T cell repertoires in COVID-19. On the study more broadly: Samples came from the United States, Italy and Spain, spanning acute and convalescent COVID-19.

Profiling relied on immunoSEQ multiplex PCR, and the TCRdb table lists in-frame clones only, not all of them. The sample has over 200,000 clones; around 85% are singletons. CDR1 and CDR2 (germline): MNHEY, SVGEGT. The CDR3 loop spans 14 amino acids. Deletions cut 6 bases from V and 11 bases from J, with 22 bases between. Sequenced input: peripheral blood. This receptor was identified in a human donor in a cohort sampled during active COVID-19. The rearrangement uses TRBV6-2 or TRBV6-3 and TRBJ1-1; TRBD1 is a possible D gene (6 bases). The CDR3 DNA reads TGTGCCAGCAGCAAGAGCAGGGGAGTGTGGGGGGCTTTCTTT. Protein sequence: CASSKSRGVWGAFF.